One T cell receptor beta chain is described in this entry. Its antigen is unknown. The data originate from a study of beta chain features in type 1 diabetes. The ends were cut back, 3 bases at V and 0 bases at J, with 5 bases in the middle. Germline V CDR1 and CDR2: SGHDN, FVKESK. The CDR3 has 13 residues. Broader study findings: Any HLA-type effect on TCRB rearrangement remained unresolved here. Moderate but significant shortening of TCRB CDR3s was recorded in all four CD4+ subsets from Type 1 diabetes patients. PCR may have favored shorter templates equally in patients and controls.

Expressed TCRB transcripts were sequenced because the isolated RNA had all been reverse transcribed beforehand. Sequenced by immunoSEQ multiplex PCR; TCRdb stores in-frame clones only, minus some. The table includes a few hundred thousand clones, roughly 21% detected once. The sequenced sample consisted of naive CD4+ T cells from blood. The sequence came from a woman aged 40 to 50 with type 1 diabetes. The chain uses TRBV14 and TRBJ1-2; D not certain. In DNA, the CDR3 is TGTGCCAGCAGCCACGGGGCTAACTATGGCTACACCTTC. Protein sequence: CASSHGANYGYTF.